This T cell receptor (beta chain) is drawn from a study of cytomegalovirus exposure and HLA in healthy donors. Broader study findings: In a later analysis, most CMV-associated TCR beta chains appeared HLA-restricted.

With 60 Vbeta and 13 Jbeta primers, the PCR was carried out. Only in-frame clones appear in the TCRdb table, and some are missing; sequencing was by immunoSEQ multiplex PCR. The sample gives some 200,000 clones, approximately 78% of which show up once; 0.8% is in the top ten. V lost 7 bases, J lost 6 bases, and 28 bases lay in between. This CDR3 is built from 19 residues. Looked up from germline, CDR1 is WNHNN and CDR2 is SYGVQD (reference sequence). This clone was observed a single time. The antigen is undetermined. The sequencing input was PBMCs. The sequence was collected from a young woman in good health and CMV-seronegative. This sequence joins TRBV10-1 and TRBJ1-6; D gene unclear. For the CDR3, the DNA is TGCGCCAGCATCGGAAGGCTTTTAACCTTTTTGACTTTTAATTCACCCCTCCACTTT. Translated: CASIGRLLTFLTFNSPLHF.